This T cell receptor beta chain was sequenced during a study of blood T cell repertoires in COVID-19. Study-wide context: Some COVID-19 samples were acute and others convalescent; all came from the United States, Italy and Spain. In each case, the material was cDNA or gDNA derived from T cells, B-cell-depleted T cells, or PBMCs.

There are 15 residues in the CDR3. Trimming removed 5 bases from V and 7 bases from J; junction bases left unmatched: 7. CDR1 is LNHDA and CDR2 is SQIVND in the germline V gene (reference sequence). Methods used by the authors: From reference gene primer amplification, estimates of nucleated cell counts were derived. Clones were read by immunoSEQ multiplex PCR, and TCRdb kept only the in-frame ones, dropping some. Clonal size and the V and J genes are those of that table, whereas D and trimming came from the DNA. The table lists 55,000 to 80,000 clones, 88% of them singletons. This TCR was sampled from an older woman with acute or convalescent COVID-19. V is TRBV19 and J is TRBJ1-4; 10 bases agree with TRBD1. Material: peripheral blood. The CDR3 DNA follows: TGTGCCAGTAGTGGTTGGGGACAGGGGAGTGAAAAACTGTTTTTT. This gives the protein CASSGWGQGSEKLFF.